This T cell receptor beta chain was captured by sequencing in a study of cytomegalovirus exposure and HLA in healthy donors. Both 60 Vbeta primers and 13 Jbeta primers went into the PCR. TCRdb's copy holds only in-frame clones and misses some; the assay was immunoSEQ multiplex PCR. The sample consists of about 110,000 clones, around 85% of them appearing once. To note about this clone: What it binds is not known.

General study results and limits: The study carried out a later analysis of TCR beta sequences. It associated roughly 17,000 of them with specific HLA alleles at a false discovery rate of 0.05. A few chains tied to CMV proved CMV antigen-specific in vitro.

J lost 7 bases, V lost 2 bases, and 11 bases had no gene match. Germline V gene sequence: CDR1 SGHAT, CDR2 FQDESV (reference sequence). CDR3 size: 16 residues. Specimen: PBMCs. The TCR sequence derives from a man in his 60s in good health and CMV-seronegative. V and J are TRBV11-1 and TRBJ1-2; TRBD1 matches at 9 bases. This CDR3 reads CASSLQRTGGLGGYTF. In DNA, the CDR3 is TGTGCCAGCAGCTTACAGCGAACAGGGGGCTTAGGTGGCTACACCTTC. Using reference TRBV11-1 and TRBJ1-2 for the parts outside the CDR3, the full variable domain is EAEVAQSPRYKITEKSQAVAFWCDPISGHATLYWYRQILGQGPELLVQFQDESVVDDSQLPKDRFSAERLKGVDSTLKIQPAELGDSAMYLCASSLQRTGGLGGYTFGSGTRLTVV.